This T cell receptor (beta chain) was obtained from a study of blood T cell repertoires in COVID-19. Study at large: Samples representing acute and convalescent COVID-19 were sourced from the United States, Italy and Spain.

This CDR3 spans 12 amino acids. Trimming removed 3 bases from V and 11 bases from J; junction bases left unmatched: 1. Germline values: CDR1 SGHTA, CDR2 FQGNSA. Original processing methods: Amplification with reference gene primers provided the estimates of nucleated cell counts. The assay was immunoSEQ multiplex PCR, and TCRdb's table has in-frame clones only and misses some. That table gives V, J and clone size, and the DNA gave D and trimming. The sample carries fewer than 400,000 clones, around 82% recorded once. The J gene is TRBJ1-4, the V gene TRBV7-2, with 9 bases identical to TRBD1. The TCR originated in a young man with active or convalescent COVID-19. Sequencing input: peripheral blood. CDR3 DNA: TGTGCCAGCAGCTTGGGACAGGGTAAACTGTTTTTT. Translation gives CASSLGQGKLFF.